The rows below give T cell receptor beta chains drawn from one sample of a study of Graves' ophthalmopathy and Graves' hyperthyroidism. One entry per CDR3 protein results from TCRdb running MiXCR on the multiplex PCR reads. Of hundreds of thousands of distinct CDR3 sequences listed, 22% are singletons. Material for sequencing was peripheral blood. Source of these receptors: a young woman with stable Graves' hyperthyroidism. Some clones in this sample may be carry-over from other donors' samples. Each CDR3 is given with its conserved first and last residue. D genes are given only for firm matches. Size is omitted from some rows. Given values are once, few, many or a class for expanded clones.

>TRBJ1-1|TRBV7-2|-|many
CASSFRTVNTEAFF
TGTGCCAGCAGCTTTCGGACAGTGAACACTGAAGCTTTCTTT
>TRBJ1-1|TRBV6-1|-|-
CAVGTTGNAEAFF
TGTGCCGTCGGAACCACAGGGAACGCTGAAGCTTTCTTT
>TRBJ2-7|TRBV7-2|-|-
CASSLVVGTYEQYF
TGTGCCAGCAGCTTAGTGGTCGGGACCTACGAGCAGTACTTC
>TRBJ1-1|TRBV29-1|-|many
CSVQGLLNTEAFF
TGCAGCGTTCAGGGGCTATTGAACACTGAAGCTTTCTTT
>TRBJ2-5|TRBV24-1|-|many
CATSDPSSETQYF
TGTGCCACCAGTGATCCATCGTCAGAGACCCAGTACTTC
>TRBJ2-5|TRBV28|-|many
CAIQIQETQYF
TGTGCCATTCAGATTCAAGAGACCCAGTACTTC
>TRBJ1-2|TRBV19|-|many
CASSIKGRGVYGYTF
TGTGCCAGTAGTATCAAGGGCAGGGGAGTCTATGGCTACACCTTC
>TRBJ2-7|TRBV6-1|-|-
CASRKPLGHLYEQYF
TGTGCCAGCAGGAAACCTTTAGGACACCTCTACGAGCAGTACTTC
>TRBJ2-7|TRBV12-3/TRBV12-4|TRBD1|few
CASGTGGWREQYF
TGTGCCAGCGGCACAGGGGGCTGGAGGGAGCAGTACTTC
>TRBJ1-6|TRBV9|-|-
CASSGAPVSVHSPLHF
TGTGCCAGCAGCGGGGCCCCGGTTAGCGTTCATTCACCCCTCCACTTT
>TRBJ2-2|TRBV6-1|-|many
CASTWANTEELFF
TGTGCCAGCACGTGGGCGAACACCGAGGAGCTGTTTTTT
>TRBJ1-1|TRBV4-1|TRBD1|-
CASSQEELLRPGTVNTEAFF
TGCGCCAGCAGCCAAGAGGAGCTCCTTAGACCCGGGACAGTGAACACTGAAGCTTTCTTT
>TRBJ1-1|TRBV10-3|-|many
CAISEFRESLRNTF
TGTGCCATCAGTGAATTCCGGGAATCCCTACGAAATACTTTT
>TRBJ1-5|TRBV28|-|many
CASSLWGVPLSNQPQHF
TGTGCCAGCAGTTTATGGGGGGTCCCCCTTAGCAATCAGCCCCAGCATTTT
>TRBJ2-5|TRBV12-3/TRBV12-4|TRBD1|many
CASKATGEETQYF
TGTGCCAGTAAAGCGACAGGGGAAGAGACCCAGTACTTC
>TRBJ1-5|TRBV6-1|-|many
CASSDSNSNQPQHF
TGTGCCAGCAGTGATTCTAACAGCAATCAGCCCCAGCATTTT
>TRBJ1-5|TRBV12-3/TRBV12-4|-|many
CASSLRLFNQPQHF
TGTGCCAGCAGTTTACGACTTTTCAATCAGCCCCAGCATTTT
>TRBJ2-5|TRBV10-3|-|many
CAITPGVQETQYF
TGTGCCATCACACCAGGGGTTCAAGAGACCCAGTACTTC
>TRBJ1-1|TRBV6-1|-|many
CASKGQGEMNTEAFF
TGTGCCAGCAAGGGTCAGGGCGAAATGAACACTGAAGCTTTCTTT
>TRBJ1-2|TRBV6-1|TRBD1|few
CASSDGTGRGFYGYTF
TGTGCCAGCAGCGACGGGACAGGGAGGGGTTTCTATGGCTACACCTTC
>TRBJ1-2|TRBV2|-|-
CASSDWDRGNTF
TGTGCCAGCAGTGATTGGGACCGGGGCAACACCTTC
>TRBJ1-1|TRBV20-1|-|many
CSARDQRGSGAFF
TGCAGTGCTAGAGATCAGAGAGGGTCAGGAGCTTTCTTT
>TRBJ1-1|TRBV10-3|TRBD1|many
CAISESSGGTEAFF
TGTGCCATCAGTGAGTCGTCAGGGGGCACTGAAGCTTTCTTT
>TRBJ2-7|TRBV20-1|-|-
CSAREGASSYEQYF
TGCAGTGCTAGAGAAGGGGCCAGCTCCTACGAGCAGTACTTC
>TRBJ2-7|TRBV28|-|many
CASSLWEAGRGYEQYF
TGTGCCAGCAGTTTATGGGAGGCGGGCAGGGGATACGAGCAGTACTTC
>TRBJ2-7|TRBV6-2/TRBV6-3|TRBD2|many
CASSRETSGRYEQYF
TGTGCCAGCAGTCGGGAGACTAGCGGGAGATACGAGCAGTACTTC
>TRBJ1-2|TRBV12-3/TRBV12-4|-|-
CASSLRQTDRNGYTF
TGTGCCAGCAGTCTCAGACAGACGGATCGGAATGGCTACACCTTC